The source of this TCR beta chain is a study of beta chain features in type 1 diabetes. The CDR3 runs 15 residues. Unmatched junction bases numbered 9, after V lost 5 bases and J lost 7 bases. CDR1 is SGHTA, CDR2 FQGNSA, per germline. Details on this clone: Its antigen remains unknown.

Points from the study as a whole: Within the patient group, naive, central memory and Treg TCRB repertoires appeared more similar to each other than within healthy donors. HLA effects on TCRB rearrangement stayed unresolved here. Type 1 diabetes patients had VDJ junctions that carried fewer insertions and more deletions.

Every bit of the isolated RNA underwent reverse transcription, so sequencing read expressed TCRB transcripts. This table comes from immunoSEQ multiplex PCR, and its TCRdb copy is limited to in-frame clones, with some not included. Found here are about 930,000 clones, roughly 16% of them singletons; the top ten hold 0.02% to 0.025%. The TCR sequence derives from a woman between 18 and 30 years old in good health. The sequenced sample consisted of naive CD4+ T cells from blood. The chain employs TRBV7-2 and TRBJ2-2; 8 positions agree with TRBD1. This CDR3 reads CASSPRTGWNGELFF. Here the CDR3 DNA reads TGTGCCAGCAGCCCCCGGACAGGGTGGAACGGGGAGCTGTTTTTT.